Shown below are 11 T cell receptor beta chains from a single sample sequenced in a study of patients and donors after allogeneic stem cell transplantation. TCRdb re-analysed the RT-PCR reads in MiXCR, keeping a single row per CDR3 protein. The sample has about 110,000 distinct CDR3 sequences, around 38% seen once. Sequenced input: blood, either unsorted or a sorted T cell fraction (not recorded which). All receptors derive from a human donor who was either an allogeneic HSCT recipient or a stem cell or donor lymphocyte infusion donor (not recorded which). It is not recorded whose cells these are; they may come from a transplant donor.

The rearrangement uses TRBV7-3 and TRBJ2-1; 7 positions agree with TRBD2. Germline CDR1 is SGHTA and CDR2 is FQGTGA. V was pared by 5 bases and J by 5 bases, with 6 bases of the junction left unmatched. The CDR3 sequence is 14 residues long. The CDR3 nucleotides read TGTGCCAGCAGCCCAACGGGAGGCCACAATGAGCAGTTCTTC. Translating gives CASSPTGGHNEQFF.

The chain joins TRBV3-1 to TRBJ2-1; D gene unclear. In germline, CDR1 is LGHDT, CDR2 YNNKEL (reference sequence). The CDR3 spans 12 residues. V shed 4 bases and J shed 4 bases, with 5 bases lying between them. The CDR3 nucleotides are TGTGCCAGCAGCCCCAGGTACAATGAGCAGTTCTTC. The encoded protein is CASSPRYNEQFF.

The rearrangement joins TRBV4-3 to TRBJ1-4; no reliable D call. The germline V gene encodes CDR1 LGHNA and CDR2 YSLEER. The ends were cut back, 4 bases at V and 5 bases at J, with 11 bases in the middle. The CDR3 is 14 residues long. CDR3 coding DNA: TGCGCCAGCAGCCGCCGGGCCGAAAATGAAAAACTGTTTTTT. Protein sequence: CASSRRAENEKLFF.

The rearrangement joins TRBV7-2 to TRBJ1-1; 7 bases map to TRBD1. V shed 3 bases, J shed 4 bases, and the junction held 2 bases outside the gene matches. The length of the CDR3 is 13 residues. Germline V gene data show CDR1 as SGHTA and CDR2 as FQGNSA. Written as DNA, the CDR3 is TGTGCCAGCAGCTTTCCAGGGGGCACTGAAGCTTTCTTT. Its translation: CASSFPGGTEAFF. The full variable domain, completed using reference TRBV7-2 and TRBJ1-1, is GAGVSQSPSNKVTEKGKDVELRCDPISGHTALYWYRQSLGQGLEFLIYFQGNSAPDKSGLPSDRFSAERTGGSVSTLTIQRTQQEDSAVYLCASSFPGGTEAFFGQGTRLTVV.

This clonotype has ten or more counts. The chain recombines TRBV29-1 with TRBJ1-2, with a weak D call TRBD1 (5 bases). The CDR3 consists of 11 residues. Trimming left V 4 bases short and J 5 bases short, with 8 bases between. Per germline, CDR1 SQVTM and CDR2 ANQGSEA. The CDR3 bases are TGCAGCGTTGGTGGGGCTTATGGCTACACCTTC. As protein: CSVGGAYGYTF. Drawing the rest from reference TRBV29-1 and TRBJ1-2, the complete variable domain is SAVISQKPSRDICQRGTSLTIQCQVDSQVTMMFWYRQQPGQSLTLIATANQGSEATYESGFVIDKFPISRPNLTFSTLTVSNMSPEDSSIYLCSVGGAYGYTFGSGTRLTVV.

This rearrangement joins TRBV5-1 to TRBJ2-5; TRBD1 matches 7 bases. Unmatched junction bases numbered 3, after V lost 3 bases and J lost 1 base. The CDR3 totals 14 residues. The germline V gene has CDR1 SGHRS and CDR2 YFSETQ. The CDR3 region is CASSSGQVQETQYF. CDR3 in DNA: TGCGCCAGCAGCTCCGGACAGGTCCAAGAGACCCAGTACTTC.

V gene TRBV6-5 combines with J gene TRBJ1-2; D ambiguous. The V gene lost 0 bases and the J gene lost 7 bases, with 9 bases spanning the gap. The CDR3 runs to 13 residues. Per germline, CDR1 MNHEY and CDR2 SVGAGI. The DNA of the CDR3 is TGTGCCAGCAGTTACTCGCGGGCCTTTGGCTACACCTTC. This encodes CASSYSRAFGYTF.

The gene calls are TRBV2 and TRBJ2-7; a possible D gene is TRBD1 (6 bases). The germline V gene encodes CDR1 SNHLY and CDR2 FYNNEI. V was trimmed by 8 bases and J by 2 bases, leaving 13 bases between them. The CDR3 length is 13 residues. The CDR3 DNA is TGTGCCAGCCGACGACAGGTAACCTACGAGCAGTACTTC. Protein: CASRRQVTYEQYF.

The table lists this clonotype with a few counts. The chain is built from TRBV20-1 and TRBJ1-2; D might be TRBD1 (5 bases). The germline V gene encodes CDR1 DFQATT and CDR2 SNEGSKA (reference sequence). V was cut by 2 bases and J by 7 bases, with 17 bases left in between. The CDR3 sequence is 14 residues long. For the CDR3, the DNA is TGCAGTGCTAGAACTGACAGCCACAGATCTGGCTACACCTTC. This encodes CSARTDSHRSGYTF.

V usage is TRBV28 and J usage is TRBJ2-3; TRBD2 aligns across 12 bases. The germline V gene has CDR1 MDHEN and CDR2 SYDVKM. V shed 5 bases, J shed 3 bases, and the junction held 12 bases outside the gene matches. This CDR3 region has 18 residues. CDR3 sequence reads: CASSRRAGLAGLTDTQYF. CDR3 nucleotide sequence: TGTGCCAGCAGTAGGCGGGCGGGACTAGCGGGTTTGACAGATACGCAGTATTTT.

This clonotype has just a few counts. V usage is TRBV7-2 and J usage is TRBJ1-1, with D possibly TRBD1 on 6 matching bases. From germline, CDR1 is SGHTA and CDR2 FQGNSA. The CDR3 totals 13 residues. The ends were cut back, 6 bases at V and 10 bases at J, with 18 bases in the middle. The DNA of the CDR3 is TGTGCCAGCAGGTTACAGGGTTGGGAATCAGCTTTCTTT. Translated, it gives CASRLQGWESAFF.